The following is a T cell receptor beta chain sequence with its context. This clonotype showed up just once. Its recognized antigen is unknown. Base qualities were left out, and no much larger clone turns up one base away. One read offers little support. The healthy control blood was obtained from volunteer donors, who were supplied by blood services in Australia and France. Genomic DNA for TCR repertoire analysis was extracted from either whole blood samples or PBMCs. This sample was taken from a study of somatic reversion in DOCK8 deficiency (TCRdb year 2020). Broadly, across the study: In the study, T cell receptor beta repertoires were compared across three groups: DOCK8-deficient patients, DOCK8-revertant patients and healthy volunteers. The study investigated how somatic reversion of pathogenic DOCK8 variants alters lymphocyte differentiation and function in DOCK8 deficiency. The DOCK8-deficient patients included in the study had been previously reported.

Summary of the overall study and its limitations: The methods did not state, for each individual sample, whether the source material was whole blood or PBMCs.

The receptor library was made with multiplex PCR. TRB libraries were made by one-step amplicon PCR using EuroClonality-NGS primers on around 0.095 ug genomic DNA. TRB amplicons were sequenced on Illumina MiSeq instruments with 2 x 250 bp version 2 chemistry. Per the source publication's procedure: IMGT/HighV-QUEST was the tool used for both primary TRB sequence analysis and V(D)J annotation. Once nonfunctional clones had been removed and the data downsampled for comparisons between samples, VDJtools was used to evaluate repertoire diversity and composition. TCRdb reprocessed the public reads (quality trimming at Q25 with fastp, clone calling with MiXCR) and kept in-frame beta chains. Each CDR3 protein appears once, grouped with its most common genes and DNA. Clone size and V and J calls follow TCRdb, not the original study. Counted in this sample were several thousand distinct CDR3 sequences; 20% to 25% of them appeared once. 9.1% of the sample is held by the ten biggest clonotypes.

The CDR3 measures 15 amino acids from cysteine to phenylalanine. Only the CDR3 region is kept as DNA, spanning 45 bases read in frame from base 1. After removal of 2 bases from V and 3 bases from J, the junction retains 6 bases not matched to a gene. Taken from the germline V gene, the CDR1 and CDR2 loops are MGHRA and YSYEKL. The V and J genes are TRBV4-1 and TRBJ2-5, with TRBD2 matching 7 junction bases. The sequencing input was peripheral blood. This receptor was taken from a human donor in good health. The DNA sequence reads TGCGCCAGCAGCCAAAGCTGGACTAGTGAAGAGACCCAGTACTTC. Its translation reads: CASSQSWTSEETQYF.